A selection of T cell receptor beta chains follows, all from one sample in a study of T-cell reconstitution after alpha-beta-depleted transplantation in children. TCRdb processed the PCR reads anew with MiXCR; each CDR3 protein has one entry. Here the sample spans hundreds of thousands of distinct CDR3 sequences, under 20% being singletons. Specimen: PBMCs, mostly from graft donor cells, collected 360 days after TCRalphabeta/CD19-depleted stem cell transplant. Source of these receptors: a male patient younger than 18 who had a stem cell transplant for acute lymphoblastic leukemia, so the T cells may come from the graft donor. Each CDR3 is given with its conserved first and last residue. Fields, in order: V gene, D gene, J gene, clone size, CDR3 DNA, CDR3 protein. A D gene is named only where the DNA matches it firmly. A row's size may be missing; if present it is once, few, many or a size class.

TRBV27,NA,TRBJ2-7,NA,TGTGCCAGCAGTCGATTTCCTACGGAGGGGTACGAGCAGTACTTC,CASSRFPTEGYEQYF
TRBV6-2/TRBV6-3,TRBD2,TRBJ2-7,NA,TGTGCCAGCAGTGTTTCTAGCGGGAGGTTCTCCTACGAGCAGTACTTC,CASSVSSGRFSYEQYF
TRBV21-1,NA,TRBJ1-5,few,TGTGCCAGCCGCTTCCAGGACAGGGGCAAACAGCCCCAGCATTTT,CASRFQDRGKQPQHF
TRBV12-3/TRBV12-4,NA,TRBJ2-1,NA,TGTGCCGGTGCTACGTACAATGAGCAGTTCTTC,CAGATYNEQFF
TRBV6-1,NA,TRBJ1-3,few,TGTGCCAGCAGGAAGGTTAGGGGCCCTGGAAACACCATATATTTT,CASRKVRGPGNTIYF
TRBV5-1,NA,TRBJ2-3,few,TGCGCCAGCAGCTTGTTTAGCAGACTGAGCACAGATACGCAGTATTTT,CASSLFSRLSTDTQYF
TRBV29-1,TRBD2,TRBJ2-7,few,TGCAGCGTTGAGGTAGGCGGGAGGTTTCCCTACGAGCAGTACTTC,CSVEVGGRFPYEQYF
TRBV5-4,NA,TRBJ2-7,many,TGTGCCAGCAGCTTGTTCGGGCGTTACGAGCAGTACTTC,CASSLFGRYEQYF
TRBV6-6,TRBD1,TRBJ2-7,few,TGTGCCAGCAGATCCACAGGGGGCGAGCAGTACTTC,CASRSTGGEQYF
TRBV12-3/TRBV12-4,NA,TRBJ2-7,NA,TGTGCCAGCACCCCGGGCACATCCGAGCAGTACTTC,CASTPGTSEQYF
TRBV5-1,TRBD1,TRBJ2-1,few,TGCGCCAGCAGCTTGGATATTACAGGGGGCTTTTACAATGAGCAGTTCTTC,CASSLDITGGFYNEQFF
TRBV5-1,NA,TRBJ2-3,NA,TGCGCCAGCAGCTTGGAAGGTGGTAGCGGTACACATACGCAGTATTTT,CASSLEGGSGTHTQYF
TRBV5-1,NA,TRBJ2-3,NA,TGCGCCAGCAGCTTGGGACATCGACTAACGGATACGCAGTATTTT,CASSLGHRLTDTQYF
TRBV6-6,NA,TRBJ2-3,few,TGTGCCAGCAGTTACCAGGGGAAAGATACGCAGTATTTT,CASSYQGKDTQYF
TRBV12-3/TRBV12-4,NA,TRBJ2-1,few,TGTGCCAGCAGTTACCACGAGAGGTACAATGAGCAGTTCTTC,CASSYHERYNEQFF
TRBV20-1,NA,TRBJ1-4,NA,TGCAGTGCTCCGAACGGACGGGGTAATGAAAAACTGTTTTTT,CSAPNGRGNEKLFF
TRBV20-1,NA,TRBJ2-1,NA,TGCAGTGCTAGCCTGTGGGGCACCTCCTACAATGAGCAGTTCTTC,CSASLWGTSYNEQFF
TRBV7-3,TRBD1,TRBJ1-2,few,TGTGCCAGCAGCATATCCGGGACAGGGGTCGAGACCTATGGCTACACCTTC,CASSISGTGVETYGYTF
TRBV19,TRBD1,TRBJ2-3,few,TGTGCCAGTAGTATAAGGCCCTCGACAGGGGGCACAGATACGCAGTATTTT,CASSIRPSTGGTDTQYF
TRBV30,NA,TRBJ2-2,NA,TGTGCCTGGAGTGTAGACAGCGTCACCGGGGAGCTGTTTTTT,CAWSVDSVTGELFF
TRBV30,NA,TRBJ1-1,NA,TGTGCCTGGAAATGGGTCCGGATGAACACTGAAGCTTTCTTT,CAWKWVRMNTEAFF
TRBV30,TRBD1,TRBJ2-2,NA,TGTGCCTGGAGTCCCCTGAGGGACAGGGGGCGGCGGGAGCTGTTTTTT,CAWSPLRDRGRRELFF
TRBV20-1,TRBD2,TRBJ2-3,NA,TGCAGTGCTAGATCGGCACTAGCGGGAGATACGCAGTATTTT,CSARSALAGDTQYF
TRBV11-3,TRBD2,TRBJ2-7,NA,TGTGCCAGCAGCTTAGTAGCGGGAGGGTCCCCGACCCCGATTGGAGGTCTCCACGAGCAGTACTTC,CASSLVAGGSPTPIGGLHEQYF
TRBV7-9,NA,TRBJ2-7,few,TGTGCCAGCAGCTTACATTCCCCCGGGATTCTATACGAGCAGTACTTC,CASSLHSPGILYEQYF
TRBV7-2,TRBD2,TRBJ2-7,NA,TGTGCCAGCAGCGAGGGGACTAGCGGCTTCAGGCAGTACTTC,CASSEGTSGFRQYF
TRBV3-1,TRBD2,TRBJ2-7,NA,TGTGCCAGCAGCCAAAGACTGACTAGCGGACCCTACGAGCAGTACTTC,CASSQRLTSGPYEQYF
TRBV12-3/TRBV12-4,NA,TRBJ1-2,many,TGTGCCAGCAGCACTGGACAGCCAAATTATGGCTACACCTTC,CASSTGQPNYGYTF
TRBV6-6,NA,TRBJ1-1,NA,TGTGCCAGCAGTTACTCGAGGAGGGTCGGCGGCACTGAAGCTTTCTTT,CASSYSRRVGGTEAFF
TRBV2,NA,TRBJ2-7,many,TGTGCCAGCAGATGGAGCTCCTACGAGCAGTACTTC,CASRWSSYEQYF
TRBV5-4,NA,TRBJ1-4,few,TGTGCCAGCAGCTTGGGCGGGTCAAGAGAAAAACTGTTTTTT,CASSLGGSREKLFF
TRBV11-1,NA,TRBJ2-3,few,TGTGCCAGCAGCTTAGCGACCGGACCCAGGAGAACTAGCACAGATACGCAGTATTTT,CASSLATGPRRTSTDTQYF
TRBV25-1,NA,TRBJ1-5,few,TGTGCCAGCAGTGATGGAGCTAATCAGCCCCAGCATTTT,CASSDGANQPQHF
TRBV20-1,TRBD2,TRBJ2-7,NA,TGCAGTGCGTTCCCCGGGACTAGCGGGAGTTACGAGCAGTACTTC,CSAFPGTSGSYEQYF
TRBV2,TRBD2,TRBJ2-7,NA,TGTGCCAGCATGGGACTAGCGGGAGTCGAGCAGTACTTC,CASMGLAGVEQYF
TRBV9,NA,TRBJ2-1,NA,TGTGCCAGCAGCGTGCTAGCAATCGGCCGTGAGCAGTTCTTC,CASSVLAIGREQFF
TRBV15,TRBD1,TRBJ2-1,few,TGTGCCACCCAATCGGGGACAGTAGGCATGGGTCCTTCGGATGAGCAGTTCTTC,CATQSGTVGMGPSDEQFF
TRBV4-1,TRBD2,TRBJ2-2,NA,TGCGCCAGCAAGTTATCTGGACTAGCGGGAGGGCCCACCGGGGAGCTGTTTTTT,CASKLSGLAGGPTGELFF
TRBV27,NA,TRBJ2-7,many,TGTGCCAGCAGTTTGAGCAGGGGGGTGTACGAGCAGTACTTC,CASSLSRGVYEQYF
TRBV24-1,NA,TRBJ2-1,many,TGTGCCACCAGTGATTCCCAGGGGTCAGGTAAATACAATGAGCAGTTCTTC,CATSDSQGSGKYNEQFF
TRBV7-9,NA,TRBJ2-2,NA,TGTGCCAGCAGCCCGACCCTGAGCGACCTAACCGGGGAGCTGTTTTTT,CASSPTLSDLTGELFF
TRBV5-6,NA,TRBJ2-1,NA,TGTGCCAGCAGCCTCAAGGGGCGGGATCGAGTTGAGCAGTTCTTC,CASSLKGRDRVEQFF
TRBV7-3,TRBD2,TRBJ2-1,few,TGTGCCAGCAGCTTATCTAGCGGGAAGTACAATGAGCAGTTCTTC,CASSLSSGKYNEQFF
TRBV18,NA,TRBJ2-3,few,TGTGCCAGCTCACTAGGACGCCAAGATGGGCAGTATTTT,CASSLGRQDGQYF
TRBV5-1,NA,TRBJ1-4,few,TGCGCCAGCAGCTTGGCGGGGGGCAATGAAAAACTGTTTTTT,CASSLAGGNEKLFF
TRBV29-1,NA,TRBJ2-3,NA,TGCAGCGTCGCCAATTGGTCCCCCACAGATACGCAGTATTTT,CSVANWSPTDTQYF
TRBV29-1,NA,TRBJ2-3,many,TGCAGCGCGTGGCGCTATAGCACAGATACGCAGTATTTT,CSAWRYSTDTQYF
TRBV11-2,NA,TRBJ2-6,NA,TGTGCCAGCGGCCGATCTAGGGGGGCCAACGTCCTGACTTTC,CASGRSRGANVLTF
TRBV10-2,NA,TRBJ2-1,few,TGCGCCAGCAGTGCCCCTACTAGATCAGGGCAGTTCTTC,CASSAPTRSGQFF
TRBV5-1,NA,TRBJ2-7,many,TGCGCCAGCAGCTTACAGGTTTTCTACGAGCAGTACTTC,CASSLQVFYEQYF
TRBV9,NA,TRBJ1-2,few,TGTGCCAGCAGCGCGCGGGTGCGGGCGGGCTACACCTTC,CASSARVRAGYTF
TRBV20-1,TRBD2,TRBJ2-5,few,TGCAGTGCTAGACCCCTTTCGGGACTAGGGGGAGGAGAGACCCAGTACTTC,CSARPLSGLGGGETQYF
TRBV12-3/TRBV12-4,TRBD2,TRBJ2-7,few,TGTGCCAGCAGTGCACAGTTGTGGGGCGGGAGTAAGGTCTACGAGCAGTACTTC,CASSAQLWGGSKVYEQYF